This TCR beta chain was observed in a study of cytomegalovirus exposure and HLA in healthy donors. General study findings and limits: Analysis was carried out at a later point, and it linked a missense DCLRE1C variant to TCR beta V- and J-gene trimming. Clonal expansion, a later analysis showed, was greater in HLA-associated TCR beta chains than in equally common others. According to the study, 180 or so TCR beta chains were cytomegalovirus-associated.

This CDR3 is 12 amino acids long. Germline V CDR1 and CDR2: SNHLY, FYNNEI. The PCR used 60 Vbeta and 13 Jbeta primers. Generated by immunoSEQ multiplex PCR, the TCRdb table keeps only in-frame clones and is missing some. Of roughly 150,000 clones in the sample, 81% were seen once. The donors were healthy bone marrow donors. Note on this clone: Its antigen is not known. Sequence at one end of the junction differs from germline and may be a read error.

The TCR was taken from a middle-aged man in good health and CMV-seropositive. Sequencing was done on a sample of PBMCs. The chain carries TRBV2 and TRBJ1-1, with 7 bases that match TRBD1. The CDR3 reads CASGTVYTEVFF. CDR3 DNA: TGTGCCAGCGGGACAGTATACACTGAAGTTTTCTTT.